Following are 5 T cell receptor beta chains from one sample sequenced in a study of beta chain features in type 1 diabetes. Findings of the study overall: Shortening of TCRB CDR3s, moderate but significant, appeared in all four CD4+ subsets of Type 1 diabetes patients.

Their recognized antigens are unknown. The entirety of the isolated RNA underwent reverse transcription, so expressed TCRB transcripts were sequenced. TCRdb's copy holds only in-frame clones and misses some; the assay was immunoSEQ multiplex PCR. Of some 150,000 clones in the sample, less than 15% are singletons; the top ten hold 1.3%. Sequencing used central memory CD4+ T cells from blood. The receptors here all came from a man younger than 30 with type 1 diabetes.

This clone has a handful of counts. The genes are TRBV7-8 and TRBJ2-3, with D maybe TRBD2 (6 bases). The length of the CDR3 is 14 residues. V lost 5 bases, J lost 3 bases, and 12 bases lay in between. CDR1 and CDR2 (germline): SGHVS, FQNEAQ. CDR3 coding DNA: TGTGCCAGCAGCGACCGGGACTTAACAGATACGCAGTATTTT. Protein product: CASSDRDLTDTQYF.

This clone was detected many times. This chain joins TRBV29-1 and TRBJ1-5, with TRBD1 as a possible D gene (5 bases). V was pared by 6 bases and J by 3 bases, with 12 bases between. Germline CDR1 and CDR2: SQVTM and ANQGSEA. The CDR3 length is 13 residues. CDR3 sequence reads: CSVAGGANQPQHF. CDR3 DNA: TGCAGCGTCGCAGGTGGGGCCAATCAGCCCCAGCATTTT.

The rearrangement joins TRBV5-6 to TRBJ1-6; the D gene is possibly TRBD1 (5 bases). CDR3 length: 15 residues. Germline CDR1 is SGHDT and CDR2 is YYEEEE. Between the trimmed V and J ends, which lost 0 bases and 4 bases, there was a span of 8 bases. Here the CDR3 DNA reads TGTGCCAGCAGCTTGGTGGGGGGTTATAATTCACCCCTCCACTTT. It codes for CASSLVGGYNSPLHF.

This clone was recorded a few times. V is TRBV14 and J is TRBJ1-4; the D is unclear. V was shortened by 4 bases and J by 14 bases, with 17 bases between the two germline ends. The CDR3 runs 13 residues. The V gene's germline CDR1 is SGHDN and CDR2 FVKESK. CDR3: CASSLTLDTQLFF. In DNA form, the CDR3 reads TGTGCCAGCAGCCTTACCCTAGACACGCAGCTGTTTTTT.

In this sample, this clone turned up a few times. The chain employs TRBV29-1 and TRBJ1-1; 10 bases line up with TRBD1. The V gene end was trimmed by 6 bases and the J gene end by 4 bases; junction bases not matched to a gene: 2. There are 12 residues in the CDR3. Germline lookup yields CDR1 SQVTM and CDR2 ANQGSEA. CDR3 sequence (DNA): TGCAGCGTCCGACAGGGGGCCACTGAAGCTTTCTTT. Encoded protein: CSVRQGATEAFF.